These 14 T cell receptor beta chains were all obtained from the same sample, sequenced in a study of metastatic and nonmetastatic thyroid tumors. TCRdb used MiXCR to call clones anew from the PCR reads. The table has around 7,000 clones, 25% to 35% seen once. Thyroid surgery was performed in patients who had received no treatment beforehand. Sequences were obtained from tumor tissue. The receptor set was obtained from a female donor with papillary thyroid cancer or a benign thyroid nodule (not recorded which). Some clones in this sample may be carry-over from other donors' samples.

In this sample, this clone turned up a few times. V usage is TRBV27 and J usage is TRBJ2-1, with 11 bases identical to TRBD1. Germline CDR1 and CDR2: MNHEY and SMNVEV (reference sequence). Trimming at V came to 3 bases and at J to 3 bases, leaving 1 base not matched to a gene. This CDR3 is 15 amino acids long. The CDR3: CASSFGTGGYNEQFF. CDR3 coding DNA: TGTGCCAGCAGTTTCGGGACAGGGGGCTACAATGAGCAGTTCTTC.

The rearrangement uses TRBV11-2 and TRBJ1-2, with unresolved D. Trimming stripped 6 bases from V and 8 bases from J, with 16 bases between. Germline V gene data show CDR1 as SGHAT and CDR2 as FQNNGV. CDR3 length: 13 amino acids. CDR3 nucleotides: TGTGCCAGCAGTCCGAGTGGACTCCACGGCTACACCTTC. Its protein is CASSPSGLHGYTF.

The rearrangement uses TRBV6-1 and TRBJ1-2; 9 bases map to TRBD1. J gave up 4 bases and V 5 bases, and 14 bases lay outside the gene matches. Germline V gene data show CDR1 as MNHNS and CDR2 as SASEGT. The CDR3 has 17 residues. The CDR3 nucleotides read TGTGCCAGCAGTTCGACAGGGGGTGAACGAACTAGCTATGGCTACACCTTC. The encoded protein is CASSSTGGERTSYGYTF.

Only a few counts were recorded for this clone. V gene TRBV6-1 combines with J gene TRBJ2-1, with D perhaps TRBD2 (6 bases). Trimming cost V 0 bases and J 4 bases, with 10 bases left between them. The germline CDR1 and CDR2 sequences are MNHNS and SASEGT. The CDR3 totals 15 residues. The DNA for the CDR3 is TGTGCCAGCAGTGAAGCGGCAGGGAGGTACAATGAGCAGTTCTTC. Translating gives CASSEAAGRYNEQFF.

The chain links TRBV9 to TRBJ2-3; D unclear. Germline CDR1 SGDLS, CDR2 YYNGEE. V dropped 0 bases and J dropped 0 bases, with 5 bases sitting between them. This CDR3 is 14 amino acids long. The CDR3 nucleotides read TGTGCCAGCAGCGTAGGCGCTAGCACAGATACGCAGTATTTT. Residues: CASSVGASTDTQYF.

The chain is built from TRBV20-1 and TRBJ2-7; 9 nucleotides agree with TRBD2. The CDR3 contains 14 residues. Looked up from germline, CDR1 is DFQATT and CDR2 is SNEGSKA (reference sequence). Germline trimming cut 5 bases from V and 4 bases from J; bases unmatched to any gene: 9. The CDR3 loop is CSAGPSGDLYEQYF. For the CDR3, the DNA is TGCAGTGCTGGACCTAGCGGGGATCTGTACGAGCAGTACTTC.

This clone was seen only a few times. This chain uses TRBV7-9 with TRBJ2-2, with D perhaps matching TRBD1 (6 bases). The ends were cut back, 6 bases at V and 1 base at J, with 9 bases in the middle. CDR3 length: 14 residues. Germline V lookup: CDR1 SEHNR, CDR2 FQNEAQ (reference sequence). CDR3 amino acids: CASSQGQNTGELFF. The CDR3 coding sequence is TGTGCCAGCAGTCAGGGACAGAACACCGGGGAGCTGTTTTTT.

Regarding this clone: Germline and junction disagree at one end, which may indicate a read error. The rearrangement joins TRBV6-8 to TRBJ1-1; 7 bases align to TRBD1. Germline values: CDR1 MNHGY, CDR2 SAAAGT. The CDR3 extends over 15 amino acids. This CDR3 reads CASRNQTGPDTEAFF. In DNA, the CDR3 is TGTGCTAGCAGGAACCAGACAGGGCCGGACACTGAAGCTTTCTTT.

The chain carries TRBV6-1 and TRBJ2-2; the D is unclear. V was shortened by 7 bases and J by 0 bases, with 9 bases between the two germline ends. CDR3 length: 14 amino acids. Germline CDR1 is MNHNS and CDR2 is SASEGT. This CDR3 reads CASKRLSNTGELFF. Here the CDR3 DNA reads TGTGCCAGCAAGAGACTTTCGAACACCGGGGAGCTGTTTTTT.

As for this clone: Since no conserved phenylalanine or tryptophan closes the CDR3, a read error is the likely cause. Other DNA sequences in the same sample also yield this CDR3. J is TRBJ1-1 and V is TRBV5-4; 7 bases are a match to TRBD1. The CDR3 length is 14 residues. V was pared by 5 bases and J by 5 bases, with 9 bases of the junction left unmatched. The germline V gene encodes CDR1 SGHNT and CDR2 YYREEE (reference sequence). The CDR3 loop is CASSTGDGVTEAFL. DNA of the CDR3: TGTGCCAGCAGTACAGGGGACGGGGTAACTGAAGCTTTCCTT.

Only a few counts were recorded for this clone. The chain uses TRBV19 and TRBJ1-6, with 8 bases lining up with TRBD1. The length of the CDR3 is 15 residues. Germline values: CDR1 LNHDA, CDR2 SQIVND (reference sequence). The V gene end was trimmed by 6 bases and the J gene end by 11 bases; junction bases not matched to a gene: 12. CDR3 in DNA: TGTGCCAGTAGACTAATGGACAGGGACGAGCCACCCCTCCACTTT. Translated, it gives CASRLMDRDEPPLHF.

This clone was counted only a few times. CDR3 nucleotide sequence: TGTGCCAGCAGTCCAGGGGACGAGCAGTACTTC. Translating it yields CASSPGDEQYF. This chain links TRBV27 with TRBJ2-7; the D gene is possibly TRBD1 (6 bases). V lost 5 bases and J 5 bases, leaving 7 bases between the germline ends. Per germline, CDR1 MNHEY and CDR2 SMNVEV (reference sequence). CDR3 length: 11 residues.

The chain employs TRBV5-5 and TRBJ2-7; D not resolved. Between the trimmed V and J ends, which lost 4 bases and 5 bases, there was a span of 19 bases. The length of the CDR3 is 15 residues. The V gene's germline CDR1 is SGHKS and CDR2 YYEKEE (reference sequence). CDR3 amino acids: CASSPAPSLGDEQYF. The DNA for the CDR3 is TGTGCCAGCAGCCCTGCGCCCAGTTTAGGCGACGAGCAGTACTTC.

This clone has a handful of counts. One junction end does not reproduce the germline sequence, and a read error may be involved. The sample has other DNA sequences that encode this CDR3 too. The chain combines TRBV19 with TRBJ2-7, with D perhaps matching TRBD2 (6 bases). The CDR3 extends over 12 amino acids. The V gene's germline CDR1 is LNHDA and CDR2 SQIVND (reference sequence). The CDR3 here is CASRGDSYEQYF. CDR3 DNA: TGTGCCAGTAGGGGGGACTCCTACGAGCAATACTTC.